Listed below are T cell receptor beta chains from one sample, sequenced in a study of T cell changes during pregnancy in multiple sclerosis. Assay: immunoSEQ multiplex PCR; the TCRdb copy retains only in-frame clones and omits some. The data contain roughly 69,000 clones, approximately 93% of them seen just once; the ten biggest clones take up 1.4%. The sequences come from peripheral blood, collected in the second trimester of pregnancy. The receptors were sampled from a female donor with multiple sclerosis, enrolled in a pregnancy study. The CDR3 runs from the conserved cysteine through the conserved F or W. The D gene is left open where the match is weak. Rows give clone size only sometimes, using once, few, many, or a class for an expanded clone.

14 | . | . | TRBJ2-6 | TRBV30 | TGTGCCTGGAGTCTAGACTCTGGGGCCAACGTCCTGACTTTC | CAWSLDSGANVLTF
14 | . | . | TRBJ2-6 | TRBV30 | TGTGCCTGGAGTCTAGGGGCTGGGGCCAACGTCCTGACTTTC | CAWSLGAGANVLTF
15 | . | . | TRBJ1-5 | TRBV4-1 | TGCGCCAGCAGCCAAGATTTACAGGGCAATCAGCCCCAGCATTTT | CASSQDLQGNQPQHF
13 | . | . | TRBJ2-2 | TRBV6-4 | TGTGCCAGCAGTGACGAGGTCACCGGGGAGCTGTTTTTT | CASSDEVTGELFF
15 | few | . | TRBJ2-5 | TRBV6-1 | TGTGCCAGCAGTGAGATGAGGGGAGGTGGGGAGACCCAGTACTTC | CASSEMRGGGETQYF
14 | . | . | TRBJ2-7 | TRBV5-6 | TGTGCCAGCAGCTTTAGCAGCGGACCCTACGAGCAGTACTTC | CASSFSSGPYEQYF
15 | . | . | TRBJ2-2 | TRBV19 | TGTGCCAGTAGTATCGAGGGTCCTGGGACCGGGGAGCTGTTTTTT | CASSIEGPGTGELFF
19 | . | TRBD1 | TRBJ1-2 | TRBV7-9 | TGTGCCAGCAGCGGAGGATACCGGGACAGGGAGACAATTCCCTATGGCTACACCTTC | CASSGGYRDRETIPYGYTF
13 | . | . | TRBJ1-2 | TRBV25-1 | TGTGCCAGCAGTGACCCGGGAGGGTATGGCTACACCTTC | CASSDPGGYGYTF
12 | . | TRBD1 | TRBJ1-2 | TRBV19 | TGTGCCAGTAGCGGGACAGGGTATGGCTACACCTTC | CASSGTGYGYTF
15 | . | . | TRBJ1-2 | TRBV9 | TGTGCCAGCAGCGGGCGGGACTCAACCTCCTATGGCTACACCTTC | CASSGRDSTSYGYTF
13 | . | . | TRBJ2-7 | TRBV2 | TGTGCCAGCGGGGAGGCAGGGTTCTACGAGCAGTACTTC | CASGEAGFYEQYF
16 | . | TRBD1 | TRBJ2-4 | TRBV2 | TGTGCCAGCAGTGAAATAAGGGGACAGGGAAAAAACATTCAGTACTTC | CASSEIRGQGKNIQYF
13 | . | . | TRBJ2-7 | TRBV9 | TGTGCCAGCAGCGTGGCAGGGCCCTACGAGCAGTACTTC | CASSVAGPYEQYF
15 | . | . | TRBJ2-1 | TRBV19 | TGTGCCAGTAGTATAGTCGGGGACTCCTACAATGAGCAGTTCTTC | CASSIVGDSYNEQFF
15 | . | TRBD1 | TRBJ2-5 | TRBV5-1 | TGCGCCAGCAGAGAATGGACAGGGGTCCAAGAGACCCAGTACTTC | CASREWTGVQETQYF
15 | . | TRBD2 | TRBJ2-1 | TRBV7-9 | TGTGCCAGCAGCCCCCGAGCGGGGGGGCGTCATGAGCAGTTCTTC | CASSPRAGGRHEQFF
15 | . | TRBD1 | TRBJ1-1 | TRBV19 | TGTGCCAGTAGTTTACCCGGGACAGGGGCAACTGAAGCTTTCTTT | CASSLPGTGATEAFF
13 | . | . | TRBJ1-1 | TRBV2 | TGTGCCAGCAGTGAAGAGCTTCGCCCTGAAGCTTTCTTT | CASSEELRPEAFF
16 | . | TRBD1 | TRBJ2-7 | TRBV11-1 | TGTGCCAGCAGCTCGCAGTCCGGGACAGGGGCTTACGAGCAGTACTTC | CASSSQSGTGAYEQYF
16 | . | TRBD2 | TRBJ2-5 | TRBV7-2 | TGTGCCAGCAGCTTCGGACTAGCGGGGTTCCAAGAGACCCAGTACTTC | CASSFGLAGFQETQYF
15 | . | . | TRBJ1-5 | TRBV10-2 | TGCGCCAGCAGTAGCCAGGGATTAGGCAATCAGCCCCAGCATTTT | CASSSQGLGNQPQHF
13 | . | . | TRBJ2-3 | TRBV7-9 | TGTGCCAGCCTCGGACTAAGCACAGATACGCAGTATTTT | CASLGLSTDTQYF
13 | . | . | TRBJ2-3 | TRBV18 | TGTGCCAGCTCACCGGACTTCACAGATACGCAGTATTTT | CASSPDFTDTQYF
17 | . | TRBD1 | TRBJ1-1 | TRBV4-2 | TGTGCCAGCAGCCAAGTTCCTCCAGCAGGGGGGCATGCTGAAGCTTTCTTT | CASSQVPPAGGHAEAFF
16 | . | . | TRBJ1-3 | TRBV9 | TGTGCCAGCAGCGTAGGCGTCTCGGGAACTGGAAACACCATATATTTT | CASSVGVSGTGNTIYF
14 | . | TRBD2 | TRBJ2-3 | TRBV13 | TGTGCCAGCAGCCTTGGGACTAGCGACGGTACGCAGTATTTT | CASSLGTSDGTQYF
15 | . | . | TRBJ1-1 | TRBV15 | TGTGCCACCAGCAGAGAATGGCGGGGGTGGACTGAAGCTTTCTTT | CATSREWRGWTEAFF
15 | . | TRBD1 | TRBJ2-7 | TRBV25-1 | TGTGCCAGCAGTGAATTGGGACAGGCTACCTACGAGCAGTACTTC | CASSELGQATYEQYF
13 | . | . | TRBJ2-1 | TRBV11-3 | TGTGCCAGCAGCTTAGGAAGTCTGGGGCCTTTGGTCTTC | CASSLGSLGPLVF
14 | . | TRBD1 | TRBJ1-1 | TRBV6-5 | TGTGCCACCAGGTATACAGGGGGCTCCACTGAAGCTTTCTTT | CATRYTGGSTEAFF